This T cell receptor beta chain emerged from a study of Ad26.COV2.S vaccination and SARS-CoV-2 variants. TCRdb keeps only in-frame clones here, not all; method: immunoSEQ multiplex PCR. The data contain some 450,000 clones, 80% to 95% of them singletons. V lost 3 bases, J lost 2 bases, and 4 bases stayed unmatched. The CDR3 has 15 amino acids. Germline V gives CDR1 SEHNR, CDR2 FQNEAQ (reference sequence). Details on this clone: Its antigen is unknown.

Study conclusions and caveats: Vaccinees displayed broader spike-specific TCR repertoires than placebo recipients. The TCR breadth and depth analyses may have understated or missed part of the total T cell responses.

Treatment reported: some 20 received Ad26.COV2.S at low or high dose, single or two shots; roughly five received placebo; per-sample allocation not given. Sample collection was performed on day 63 after the first vaccine or placebo injection. The vaccine antigen was prefusion-stabilized Wuhan SARS-CoV-2 spike. The chain uses TRBV7-9 and TRBJ1-1, with TRBD1 identical over 9 bases. The clonotype was recovered from a person between 18 and 65 years old who received the Ad26.COV2.S COVID-19 vaccine or a placebo. The sample in question was peripheral blood, obtained in a trial of Ad26.COV2.S vaccine versus placebo. The CDR3 here is CASSFLDRGNTEAFF. The CDR3 nucleotides are TGTGCCAGCAGCTTCTTGGACAGGGGAAACACTGAAGCTTTCTTT.